Shown below are 7 T cell receptor beta chains from a single sample sequenced in a study of CD8 T cells in ankylosing spondylitis. One entry per CDR3 protein, called by TCRdb with MiXCR from the 5' RACE reads. The sample shows approximately 260,000 distinct CDR3 sequences, less than 10% of them seen only once. Sequenced sample: blood, either unsorted or a sorted T cell fraction (not recorded which). The receptors stem from a male donor with ankylosing spondylitis or in good health (not recorded which).

The chain recombines TRBV5-1 with TRBJ1-2, with D possibly being TRBD1 (6 bases). Trimming removed 3 bases from V and 7 bases from J, with 16 bases in between. The germline V gene has CDR1 SGHRS and CDR2 YFSETQ. This CDR3 spans 14 amino acids. The CDR3 bases are TGCGCCAGCAGCTCGGCAGGGGATTTTGGTGGCTACACCTTC. Protein sequence: CASSSAGDFGGYTF.

This clonotype appeared many times. The J gene is TRBJ2-3, the V gene TRBV12-3 or TRBV12-4, with 10 nucleotides matching TRBD1. The J segment lost 2 bases and the V segment lost 4 bases, leaving 6 bases of the junction unmatched. The CDR3 contains 16 residues. The CDR3 reads CASSSGTGVHTDTQYF. CDR3 nucleotide sequence: TGTGCCAGCAGTTCCGGGACAGGGGTCCACACAGATACGCAGTATTTT.

This clonotype has ten or more counts. CDR3 sequence (DNA): TGCGCCAGCAGCCCGGAAGGCTTCACAGATACGCAGTATTTT. It translates to CASSPEGFTDTQYF. The chain is built from TRBV5-1 and TRBJ2-3, with unresolved D. This CDR3 has 14 residues. CDR1 and CDR2 (germline): SGHRS, YFSETQ. V was trimmed by 4 bases and J by 2 bases, leaving 11 bases between them.

The sample holds many counts of this clonotype. The chain links TRBV11-2 to TRBJ2-3; the D gene is possibly TRBD2 (5 bases). The length of the CDR3 is 17 residues. The germline V gene encodes CDR1 SGHAT and CDR2 FQNNGV. V was pared by 0 bases and J by 2 bases, with 15 bases between. This CDR3 reads CASSLDPSRIYTDTQYF. CDR3 DNA: TGTGCCAGCAGCTTAGATCCTAGCAGGATTTACACAGATACGCAGTATTTT.

This clonotype was picked up many times. J is TRBJ2-7 and V is TRBV12-3 or TRBV12-4; a possible D gene is TRBD1 (5 bases). The ends were cut back, 5 bases at V and 0 bases at J, with 11 bases in the middle. This CDR3 is built from 14 residues. The CDR3 loop is CASSPDRSSYEQYF. The CDR3 coding sequence is TGTGCCAGCAGTCCCGACAGAAGCTCCTACGAGCAGTACTTC.

This clonotype appeared many times. V gene TRBV20-1 combines with J gene TRBJ2-1; 7 bases map to TRBD2. J was trimmed by 4 bases and V by 3 bases; bases with no gene match: 6. CDR1 is DFQATT, CDR2 SNEGSKA, per germline (reference sequence). The CDR3 sequence is 14 residues long. CDR3 region: CSASRSGTYNEQFF. Written as DNA, the CDR3 is TGCAGTGCTAGTCGCAGCGGGACGTACAATGAGCAGTTCTTC.

This clonotype was found many times. V usage is TRBV12-3 or TRBV12-4 and J usage is TRBJ1-1; a weak D match, TRBD1 (6 bases). V shed 3 bases and J shed 2 bases, with 13 bases lying between them. The CDR3 has 15 residues. This CDR3 is CASSFLGARNTEAFF. The CDR3 bases are TGTGCCAGCAGTTTCTTGGGGGCCCGAAACACTGAAGCTTTCTTT.